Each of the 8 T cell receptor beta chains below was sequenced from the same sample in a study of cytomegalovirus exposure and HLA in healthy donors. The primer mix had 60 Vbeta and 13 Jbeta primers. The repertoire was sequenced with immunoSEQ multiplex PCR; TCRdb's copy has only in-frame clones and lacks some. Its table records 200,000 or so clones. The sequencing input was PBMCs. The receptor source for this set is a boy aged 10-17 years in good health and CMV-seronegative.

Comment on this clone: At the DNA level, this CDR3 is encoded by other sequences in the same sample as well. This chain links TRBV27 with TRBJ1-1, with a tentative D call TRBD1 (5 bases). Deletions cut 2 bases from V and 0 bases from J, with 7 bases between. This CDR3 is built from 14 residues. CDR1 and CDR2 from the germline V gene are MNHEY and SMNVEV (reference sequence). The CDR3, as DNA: TGTGCCAGCAGTTTACAGGGTCTGAACACTGAAGCTTTCTTT. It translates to CASSLQGLNTEAFF.

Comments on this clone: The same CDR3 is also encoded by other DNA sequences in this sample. The CDR3 reads CASSSIESEAFF. The CDR3 DNA reads TGTGCCAGCAGTTCAATTGAGAGTGAAGCTTTCTTT. The chain has TRBV5-4 and TRBJ1-1, with D unclear. Trimming left V 5 bases short and J 7 bases short, with 12 bases between. The CDR3 is made up of 12 amino acids. Germline V CDR1 and CDR2: SGHNT, YYREEE (reference sequence).

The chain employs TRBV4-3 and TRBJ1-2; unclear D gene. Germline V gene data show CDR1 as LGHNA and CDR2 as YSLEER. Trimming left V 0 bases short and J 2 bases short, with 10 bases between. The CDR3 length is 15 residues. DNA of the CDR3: TGCGCCAGCAGCCAAGATAGGGAGCAAAACTATGGCTACACCTTC. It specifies CASSQDREQNYGYTF.

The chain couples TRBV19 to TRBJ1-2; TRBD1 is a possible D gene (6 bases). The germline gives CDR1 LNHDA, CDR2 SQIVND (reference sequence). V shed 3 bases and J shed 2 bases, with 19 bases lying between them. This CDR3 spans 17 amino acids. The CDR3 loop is CASSISPRRQANYGYTF. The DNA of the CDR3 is TGTGCCAGTAGTATCTCCCCCCGACGACAGGCAAACTATGGCTACACCTTC.

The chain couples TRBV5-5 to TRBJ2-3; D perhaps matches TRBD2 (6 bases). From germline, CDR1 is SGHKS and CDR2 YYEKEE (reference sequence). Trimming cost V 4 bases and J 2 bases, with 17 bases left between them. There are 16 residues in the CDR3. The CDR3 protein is CASSRRETFPTDTQYF. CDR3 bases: TGTGCCAGCAGCCGTCGGGAGACCTTCCCCACAGATACGCAGTATTTT.

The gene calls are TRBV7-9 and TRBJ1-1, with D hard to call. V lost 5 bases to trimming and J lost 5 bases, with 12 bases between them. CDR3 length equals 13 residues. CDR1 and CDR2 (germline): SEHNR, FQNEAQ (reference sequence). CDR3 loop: CASSPAGGTEAFF. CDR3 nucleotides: TGTGCCAGCAGCCCGGCAGGAGGTACTGAAGCTTTCTTT.

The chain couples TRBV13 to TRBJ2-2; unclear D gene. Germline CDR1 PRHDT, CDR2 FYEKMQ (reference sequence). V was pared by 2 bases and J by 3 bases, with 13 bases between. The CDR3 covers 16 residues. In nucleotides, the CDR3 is TGTGCCAGCAGCTTACTGGTAGCCCAGTACACCGGGGAGCTGTTTTTT. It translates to CASSLLVAQYTGELFF.

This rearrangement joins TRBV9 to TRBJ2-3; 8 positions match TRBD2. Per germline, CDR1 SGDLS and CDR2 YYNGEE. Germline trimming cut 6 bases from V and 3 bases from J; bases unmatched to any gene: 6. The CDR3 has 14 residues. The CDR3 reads CASTRRGVTDTQYF. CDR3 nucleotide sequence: TGTGCCAGCACCCGGCGGGGGGTAACAGATACGCAGTATTTT.